Below are 5 T cell receptor beta chains sequenced from a single sample in a study of blood T cell repertoires in COVID-19. TCRdb's copy holds only in-frame clones and misses some; the assay was immunoSEQ multiplex PCR. The data show about 200,000 clones, 85% to 90% seen once. Sequenced input: PBMCs or T cells enriched from blood (not recorded which). The origin of the receptors is a woman between 40 and 50 years old in a cohort exposed to, infected with or recovered from COVID-19 (not recorded which).

This chain connects TRBV18 to TRBJ2-5; 8 nucleotides match TRBD2. This CDR3 region has 17 residues. Germline CDR1 and CDR2: KGHSH and LQKENI. J gave up 2 bases and V 3 bases, and 11 bases lay outside the gene matches. The CDR3 DNA sequence: TGTGCCAGCTCACCGCGACGGGGCGGGAGGCTACAAGAGACCCAGTACTTC. It codes for CASSPRRGGRLQETQYF. The full variable domain, with the rest looked up from reference TRBV18 and TRBJ2-5, is NAGVMQNPRHLVRRRGQEARLRCSPMKGHSHVYWYRQLPEEGLKFMVYLQKENIIDESGMPKERFSAEFPKEGPSILRIQQVVRGDSAAYFCASSPRRGGRLQETQYFGPGTRLLVL.

This clone showed up just once. This rearrangement joins TRBV7-9 to TRBJ1-2; 10 positions agree with TRBD1. The V gene end was trimmed by 5 bases and the J gene end by 4 bases; junction bases not matched to a gene: 7. The length of the CDR3 is 15 residues. Per germline, CDR1 SEHNR and CDR2 FQNEAQ (reference sequence). Written as DNA, the CDR3 is TGTGCCAGCAGCGCAGGGGACAGGGGCCCCTATGGCTACACCTTC. Amino acids: CASSAGDRGPYGYTF.

V usage is TRBV29-1 and J usage is TRBJ2-7; 7 bases map to TRBD1. The CDR3 covers 13 residues. Germline CDR1 and CDR2: SQVTM and ANQGSEA. Trimming removed 1 base from V and 0 bases from J; junction bases left unmatched: 0. CDR3 coding DNA: TGCAGCGTTGAAGGGGACAGCTCCTACGAGCAGTACTTC. Encoded protein: CSVEGDSSYEQYF.

The chain is built from TRBV14 and TRBJ2-1, with 11 bases identical to TRBD2. The V gene's germline CDR1 is SGHDN and CDR2 FVKESK. This CDR3 is built from 15 residues. V trimming: 3 bases; J trimming: 6 bases; junction bases outside the gene matches: 4. The CDR3 region is CASSHLSGGGNEQFF. The DNA for the CDR3 is TGTGCCAGCAGCCACCTTAGCGGGGGGGGCAATGAGCAGTTCTTC.

V is TRBV27 and J is TRBJ1-2, with 8 bases lining up with TRBD1. Germline V lookup: CDR1 MNHEY, CDR2 SMNVEV (reference sequence). Trimming at V came to 2 bases and at J to 6 bases, leaving 5 bases not matched to a gene. The CDR3 length is 14 residues. As DNA, the CDR3 is TGTGCCAGCAGTTTAACCAGGGGGCAACATGGCTACACCTTC. Amino acid sequence: CASSLTRGQHGYTF.